This paragraph reports one T cell receptor (beta chain). With the 5' RACE reads reprocessed, TCRdb shows one record per CDR3 protein and no DNA. The sample features fewer than 550,000 distinct CDR3 sequences, with more than 2% in its top ten. This entry is derived from a study of monozygotic twins with inflammatory bowel disease. This CDR3 is 13 amino acids long. Germline lookup yields CDR1 KGHSH and CDR2 LQKENI. This clonotype was sampled from a human donor with ulcerative colitis or Crohn's disease, or a healthy co-twin of an affected twin (not recorded which). The chain is built from TRBV18 and TRBJ1-1. Sequencing was done on a sample of blood. The CDR3 protein is CASSPISNTEAFF.